This T cell receptor beta chain was obtained from a study of early stage breast cancer tumors. Measured with immunoSEQ multiplex PCR; TCRdb has only the in-frame clones, and not every one. Here the sample spans some 20,000 clones, 83% being singletons. Sequencing was carried out using blood. The receptor's source is a person aged 65-85 years with breast cancer.

CDR3 DNA sequence: TGTGCCAGCAGCCCAAGGGGGGGCCCTACGCAGCAGTACTTC. Protein: CASSPRGGPTQQYF. The J gene is TRBJ2-7, the V gene TRBV5-4; tentatively, D is TRBD2 (7 bases). The CDR3 loop spans 14 amino acids. Germline V lookup: CDR1 SGHNT, CDR2 YYREEE (reference sequence). Trimming pared 4 bases from V and 8 bases from J, leaving 19 bases between. The full variable domain, rest sourced from reference TRBV5-4 and TRBJ2-7, is ETGVTQSPTHLIKTRGQQVTLRCSSQSGHNTVSWYQQALGQGPQFIFQYYREEENGRGNFPPRFSGLQFPNYSSELNVNALELDDSALYLCASSPRGGPTQQYFGPGTRLTVT.